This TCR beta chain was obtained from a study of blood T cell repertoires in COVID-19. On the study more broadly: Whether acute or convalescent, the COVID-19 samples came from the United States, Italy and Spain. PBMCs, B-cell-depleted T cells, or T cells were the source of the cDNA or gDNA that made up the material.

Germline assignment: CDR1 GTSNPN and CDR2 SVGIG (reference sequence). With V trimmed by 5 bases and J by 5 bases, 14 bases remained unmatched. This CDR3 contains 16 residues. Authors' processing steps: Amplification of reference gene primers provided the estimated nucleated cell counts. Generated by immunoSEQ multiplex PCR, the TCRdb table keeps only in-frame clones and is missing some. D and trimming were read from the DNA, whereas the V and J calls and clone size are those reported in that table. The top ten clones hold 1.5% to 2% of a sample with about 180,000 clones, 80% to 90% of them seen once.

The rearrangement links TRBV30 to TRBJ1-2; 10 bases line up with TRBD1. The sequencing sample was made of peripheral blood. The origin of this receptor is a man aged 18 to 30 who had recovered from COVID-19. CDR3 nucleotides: TGTGCCTGGGGCCCCCATACACTGGGACAGGGGTATGGCTACACCTTC. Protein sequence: CAWGPHTLGQGYGYTF.